These T cell receptor beta chains were read from a single sample in a study of response to subunit inactivated influenza vaccine. TCRdb ran MiXCR on the RT-PCR reads and lists one entry per CDR3 protein. The sample has hundreds of thousands of distinct CDR3 sequences, 12% to 15% seen once. Specimen: PBMCs from blood, collected less than 15 days before vaccination. The source of these receptors is a man aged 45-60 years who received an inactivated influenza vaccine. The conserved cysteine and the conserved F or W are not part of the CDR3 here. Each record gives: V gene, J gene, D gene, CDR3 protein. A D gene is named only where the DNA matches it firmly.

TRBV5-6,TRBJ2-7,NA,ASSLVWTAYEQY
TRBV4-3,TRBJ2-6,NA,ASSLTGRLESGANVLT
TRBV20-1,TRBJ2-3,TRBD2,SARVGAGGTDTQY
TRBV5-1,TRBJ1-1,NA,ASSLAAGAPFMNTEAF
TRBV9,TRBJ2-5,NA,ASSTQGGQETQY
TRBV4-1,TRBJ1-5,TRBD1,ASSHLTGQGSPQH
TRBV15,TRBJ1-5,NA,ATSSRPAAAGNQPQH
TRBV15,TRBJ1-2,NA,ATSRDRGPPAGGYT
TRBV4-1,TRBJ2-1,NA,ASSQATQPYNEQF
TRBV3-1,TRBJ2-1,TRBD2,ASLALAGRNEQF
TRBV29-1,TRBJ2-5,NA,SVGWGETQY
TRBV20-1,TRBJ2-3,NA,SASGSYFTDTQY
TRBV6-1,TRBJ1-4,NA,ASSAKGPNEKLF
TRBV2,TRBJ2-7,TRBD1,ASSRTGMYEQY
TRBV4-1,TRBJ2-3,NA,ASSPDEGRDTQY
TRBV7-6,TRBJ1-5,NA,ASSLGPPYSNQPQH
TRBV27,TRBJ2-7,NA,ASSLGGPDYEQY
TRBV24-1,TRBJ2-5,TRBD1,ATSDHRQGPQETQY
TRBV29-1,TRBJ1-2,NA,SVEGRNDYGYT
TRBV28,TRBJ2-7,NA,ASSPRGLARGSYEQY
TRBV20-1,TRBJ2-3,TRBD2,SAAPTSGNRPSTDTQY
TRBV4-2,TRBJ2-7,TRBD2,ASSPQASGGTYEQY
TRBV10-2,TRBJ1-6,NA,ASYRDTRLKYNSPLH
TRBV20-1,TRBJ2-3,NA,SARDMRVGATDTQY
TRBV7-9,TRBJ2-1,NA,ASSLVGSGNEQL
TRBV20-1,TRBJ1-5,NA,STLGGSRNQPQH
TRBV12-3/TRBV12-4,TRBJ1-2,TRBD1,ASSYGQGRNYGYT
TRBV2,TRBJ1-1,NA,ASSDSGYTEAF
TRBV29-1,TRBJ2-5,TRBD2,SVPEISSGGETQY
TRBV27,TRBJ1-1,NA,ASSKWGTEAF
TRBV4-3,TRBJ1-4,NA,ASSQDRRFGYEKLF
TRBV5-4,TRBJ2-5,NA,ASGTGVQETQY
TRBV29-1,TRBJ2-2,TRBD2,SVDRGAGELF
TRBV9,TRBJ2-7,TRBD1,ASSGQGGYEQY
TRBV6-1,TRBJ2-1,NA,ASSRVQGALVRNEQF
TRBV12-3/TRBV12-4,TRBJ1-1,NA,ASNLGGEAF
TRBV4-1,TRBJ1-5,TRBD1,ASSRLQGAGNQPQH
TRBV11-3,TRBJ2-2,NA,ASSTTRPGELF
TRBV29-1,TRBJ1-5,NA,SVASGSGDQPQH
TRBV6-1,TRBJ2-2,TRBD2,ASKRDRLAGEKTGELF
TRBV29-1,TRBJ2-3,NA,SVEPHRIDTQY
TRBV18,TRBJ2-7,NA,ASSPRGGGLTYEQY
TRBV20-1,TRBJ2-3,TRBD2,SARIRLAGYTDTQY
TRBV12-3/TRBV12-4,TRBJ1-3,NA,ASRVGGNTIY
TRBV7-9,TRBJ2-2,TRBD2,ASLSAGVPNTGELF
TRBV12-3/TRBV12-4,TRBJ2-2,NA,ASNQAPGELF
TRBV4-1,TRBJ2-1,NA,ASSQVGVRQF
TRBV20-1,TRBJ1-6,TRBD1,SARNRGQSYNSPLH
TRBV29-1,TRBJ2-1,TRBD2,SVFSGSGHEQF
TRBV7-9,TRBJ1-2,NA,AIQPGTWGYT
TRBV7-2,TRBJ2-7,NA,ASSSTLYEQY
TRBV7-2,TRBJ2-5,NA,ASSLNSAGGRETQY
TRBV2,TRBJ2-1,NA,ASRAKEFGSYNEQF